The rows below give T cell receptor beta chains drawn from one sample of a study of siplizumab effects on memory and regulatory T cells. TCRdb keeps only in-frame clones here, not all; method: immunoSEQ multiplex PCR. The table lists roughly 50,000 clones, 95% to 98% of them singletons, with under 0.7% in the top ten. The sequencing sample was made of naive CD4+ T cells sorted from blood. Receptors were obtained from a human donor in good health. CDR3s include the opening cysteine and the closing phenylalanine or tryptophan. The D gene is left open where the match is weak. The size entry is marked missing in some rows and otherwise reads once, few, many or a size class.

clone_size	v_call	j_call	d_call	cdr3_nt	cdr3_aa
.	TRBV2	TRBJ2-7	TRBD2	TGTGCCAGCCGACTAGCGGGAGCCTACGAGCAGTACTTC	CASRLAGAYEQYF
.	TRBV5-4	TRBJ2-3	.	TGTGCCAGCAGCTTGGGCAGTAGCACAGATACGCAGTATTTT	CASSLGSSTDTQYF
.	TRBV25-1	TRBJ2-7	.	TGTGCCAGCAGCGAATTGGGGGGAATCGCCGAGCAGTACTTC	CASSELGGIAEQYF
once	TRBV19	TRBJ2-1	TRBD2	TGTGCCAGTAGTATAGTAGCGGGAGACCACAATGAGCAGTTCTTC	CASSIVAGDHNEQFF
.	TRBV5-1	TRBJ2-4	TRBD1	TGCGCCAGCAGCAGGGACAGCGGATCGGTTCAGTACTTC	CASSRDSGSVQYF
.	TRBV10-3	TRBJ2-7	TRBD2	TGTGCCATCAGCCCCGGGACTAGCGGGAGGAAGCAGTACTTC	CAISPGTSGRKQYF
.	TRBV7-2	TRBJ2-7	TRBD2	TGTGCCAGCAGCTTAGTAGCGGGACATACTTACGAGCAGTACTTC	CASSLVAGHTYEQYF
.	TRBV7-6	TRBJ1-4	.	TGTGCCAGCAGCTTAGTGCCATTGCCTAATGAAAAACTGTTTTTT	CASSLVPLPNEKLFF
.	TRBV27	TRBJ2-7	.	TGTGCCAGCACCGGGTCGCGAGAAGGGGAGCAGTACTTC	CASTGSREGEQYF
.	TRBV30	TRBJ1-3	TRBD1	TGTGCCTGGAGGTACCGTTCGACAGGGGAGCATTCTGGAAACACCATATATTTT	CAWRYRSTGEHSGNTIYF
.	TRBV5-6	TRBJ2-5	TRBD1	TGTGCCAGCAGCTATCTGACAGGGAGTTTGGCGTCGGGGGAGACCCAGTACTTC	CASSYLTGSLASGETQYF
once	TRBV30	TRBJ1-2	TRBD1	TGTGCCTGGAGTGTGGGGACAGGGGTACGTGGCTACACCTTC	CAWSVGTGVRGYTF
.	TRBV6-5	TRBJ2-3	.	TGTGCCAGCAGTTACTCTAGCGGAGGGACAGATACGCAGTATTTT	CASSYSSGGTDTQYF
.	TRBV5-1	TRBJ2-1	TRBD1	TGCGCCAGCAGCTTGGCCGGGACAGGGAGCTACAATGAGCAGTTCTTC	CASSLAGTGSYNEQFF
.	TRBV19	TRBJ2-5	.	TGTGCCAGTACATTCTCCCACCAAGAGACCCAGTACTTC	CASTFSHQETQYF
.	TRBV5-8	TRBJ2-2	TRBD1	TGTGCCAGCAGCTTGGCCTTACAGGGGTATTTCCCCGGGGAGCTGTTTTTT	CASSLALQGYFPGELFF
.	TRBV28	TRBJ2-5	TRBD2	TGTGCCAGCAGTTTTCTCCCCGGTCCGACCGGGAGGGCCTTTGAGACCCAGTACTTC	CASSFLPGPTGRAFETQYF
.	TRBV6-1	TRBJ2-3	TRBD1	TGTGCCAGCAGTAAGACAGGGGGAGATACGCAGTATTTT	CASSKTGGDTQYF
.	TRBV7-3	TRBJ2-5	.	TGTGCCAGCAGCTTTGGACTGGGGACACTGGAGACCCAGTACTTC	CASSFGLGTLETQYF
.	TRBV6-1	TRBJ1-1	.	TGTGCCAGCAGTGAAGGGTACACTGAAGCTTTCTTT	CASSEGYTEAFF
.	TRBV7-9	TRBJ2-7	TRBD2	TGTGCCAGCAGCCCACCCGGGACTAGCGGGAAGGTAGTCGCCTACGAGCAGTACTTC	CASSPPGTSGKVVAYEQYF
.	TRBV10-3	TRBJ1-2	.	TGTGCCATCAGTGAGTCGGGGGGCAGGGATACTGGCTACACCTTC	CAISESGGRDTGYTF
.	TRBV29-1	TRBJ2-3	TRBD1	TGCAGCGTTGCTGAGACAGGGGCTGCTATATCCACAGATACGCAGTATTTT	CSVAETGAAISTDTQYF
.	TRBV29-1	TRBJ2-3	.	TGCAGCGTTCTAGAGGGCACAGATACGCAGTATTTT	CSVLEGTDTQYF
.	TRBV27	TRBJ2-3	.	TGTGCCAGCAGCCGCCATATCGGAGGGGGCACAGATACGCAGTATTTT	CASSRHIGGGTDTQYF
.	TRBV5-1	TRBJ2-7	.	TGCGCCAGCAGCTTGGACGTGCGGGACTACGAGCAGTACTTC	CASSLDVRDYEQYF
few	TRBV10-1	TRBJ2-7	.	TGCGCCTACAGCCGACTATCCTACGAGCAGTACTTC	CAYSRLSYEQYF
.	TRBV30	TRBJ2-2	.	TGTGCCTGGACAAGGAACGGGGAGCTGTTTTTT	CAWTRNGELFF
.	TRBV9	TRBJ2-4	.	TGTGCCAGCAGCGTAGGAGTAGGGGAGCACATTCAGTACTTC	CASSVGVGEHIQYF
.	TRBV20-1	TRBJ2-3	.	TGCAGTGTAGCGGTCACAGATACGCAGTATTTT	CSVAVTDTQYF
.	TRBV9	TRBJ2-7	.	TGTGCCAGCAGCCCCGCAGGGCACCACGAGCAGTACTTC	CASSPAGHHEQYF
.	TRBV19	TRBJ2-7	TRBD2	TGTGCCAGCGCGGCTAGCGGGACGGTACACGAGCAGTACTTC	CASAASGTVHEQYF
.	TRBV5-6	TRBJ1-1	.	TGTGCCAGCAGTTCTGAAGGGACTCTGAACACTGAAGCTTTCTTT	CASSSEGTLNTEAFF
.	TRBV2	TRBJ1-2	.	TGTGCCAGCATAGGGGTCCCCTATGGCTACACCTTC	CASIGVPYGYTF